What follows describes a single T cell receptor beta chain. This clone occurred a few times. This receptor's antigen is unknown. The record has no base qualities; no much larger clone is one base away. Each collaborating institution followed its own protocols to collect whole blood in K2EDTA tubes. For TCRbeta analysis, collaborator samples were shipped as frozen whole blood, as isolated PBMCs, or as DNA extracted from either sample type. Trimmed from V: 3 bases; trimmed from J: 2 bases; junction bases lacking a gene match: 4. CDR1 and CDR2 are read off the germline V gene (reference sequence) as GTSNPN and SVGIG. The CDR3 contains 14 residues, cysteine and phenylalanine counted. Only the CDR3 DNA stays, 42 bases, in frame from base 1. The sample belongs to a study of blood T cell repertoires in COVID-19 (dated by TCRdb to about 2020). As for the study more broadly: Collaborator samples came from the United States, Italy and Spain and covered acute and convalescent phases of COVID-19. The prospective study material was composed of cDNA or gDNA derived from T cells, B-cell-depleted T cells, or PBMCs. The dataset comprised deeply sampled blood TCRbeta repertoires from subjects exposed to, actively infected with, or recovered from COVID-19. The repertoires were released in a freely available public database intended as a resource for research on the immune response to SARS-CoV-2. The samples were drawn from two sources: the first 160 participants of the ongoing ImmuneRACE study, and about 1,300 subjects contributed by 6 global collaborators. Sample metadata almost always included a de-identified subject ID, COVID-19 status, age in years and sex. Where available, HLA class I and class II types were obtained from metadata supplied by the sample provider rather than from assay-based typing. General findings and caveats noted by the study authors: The quantity of clinical and demographic metadata differed by source and by participant and was supplied without curation.

TCRbeta CDR3 regions were amplified from genomic DNA by means of the immunoSEQ Assay, a bias-controlled multiplex PCR. Concerning the study's data processing: Within the assay, amplification of reference gene primers was used to estimate how many nucleated cells each sample contained. Sequence reads were collapsed and filtered to measure the absolute abundance of every unique TCRbeta CDR3 rearrangement. For each sample, productive Simpson clonality was calculated by taking the square root of Simpson's diversity index across productive rearrangements. TCRdb limited this immuneACCESS table to in-frame rearrangements with V and J called. A share of clones is missing; checked studies link under half to unresolved V genes, and the rest is unexplained. V and J calls plus clone size are reproduced from that table; the DNA served to infer D and trimming. This sample has around 220,000 clones in its table, and about 90% of those were observed once. The top ten hold roughly 2% of the sample.

The chain joins TRBV30 to TRBJ1-5, with TRBD1 identical over 7 junction bases. The sample taken for sequencing was peripheral blood. This receptor was taken from a man aged 40-55 years with active or convalescent COVID-19. The CDR3 corresponds to CAWSHGTGNQPQHF. At the DNA level, the sequence is TGTGCCTGGAGCCACGGGACAGGCAATCAGCCCCAGCATTTT.